The subject of this entry is one T cell receptor (beta chain). The antigen remains undetermined. The survey-level immunoSEQ assay was used. Repertoires were generated with immunoSEQ multiplex PCR, while TCRdb's copy carries only in-frame clones and drops some. Altogether about 50,000 clones are present, around 83% being singletons, with the ten largest covering over 0.4%. This CDR3 region has 15 residues. Trimming pared 3 bases from V and 0 bases from J, leaving 12 bases between. The germline V gene encodes CDR1 MNHEY and CDR2 SMNVEV (reference sequence). The sample is drawn from a study of fetal regulatory T cell absence and autoimmunity. Study-wide points: Pancreas TCRs were oligoclonally enriched versus cord blood, some clones over 85-fold. In IPEX, the enrichment was taken to support antigen-driven autoimmunity before birth.

The source of this sequence is a newborn boy with IPEX syndrome. Specimen: cord blood. The rearrangement uses TRBV27 and TRBJ2-7; TRBD2 is a possible D gene (5 bases). For the CDR3, the DNA is TGTGCCAGCAGTTTCGGAGGAGGTCTCTCCTACGAGCAGTACTTC. Its translation: CASSFGGGLSYEQYF.